These 20 T cell receptor beta chains share one sample of origin, sequenced in a study of PD-L1 blockade in urothelial cancer. Clones were read by immunoSEQ multiplex PCR, and TCRdb kept only the in-frame ones, dropping some. The profile shows about 51,000 clones, 70% to 90% of them singletons. The time point: peripheral blood 6 weeks after treatment start. The sample was PBMCs, taken around atezolizumab (anti-PD-L1) treatment. The source is a man aged 60 to 75 with urothelial cancer.

The chain links TRBV30 to TRBJ1-2, with D maybe TRBD1 (6 bases). This CDR3 comprises 15 residues. Trimming took off 4 bases at V and 7 bases at J, with 22 bases between the two ends. Germline CDR1 and CDR2: GTSNPN and SVGIG (reference sequence). The CDR3 coding sequence is TGTGCCTGGACCACTGCCACCACCAGGGGCAGTGGCTACACCTTC. Translation gives CAWTTATTRGSGYTF.

The V gene is TRBV27, the J gene TRBJ2-1; 7 bases line up with TRBD1. Per the germline V gene, CDR1 is MNHEY and CDR2 is SMNVEV (reference sequence). The CDR3 is 17 residues long. J lost 3 bases, V lost 3 bases, and 11 bases had no gene match. CDR3 nucleotides: TGTGCCAGCAGTTTTCAAAGACAGGGAATTGTCTACAATGAGCAGTTCTTC. Residues: CASSFQRQGIVYNEQFF.

The DNA of the CDR3 is TGTGCCAGCAGTCAAACAGGGGTCGAGCAGTACTTC. Translated, it gives CASSQTGVEQYF. This chain connects TRBV6-6 to TRBJ2-7, with 7 positions matching TRBD1. Germline V CDR1 and CDR2: MNHNY, SVGAGI (reference sequence). The CDR3 length is 12 residues. V shed 5 bases, J shed 6 bases, and the junction held 4 bases outside the gene matches.

The J gene is TRBJ2-3, the V gene TRBV7-9; TRBD2 matches 8 bases. Germline V gene lookup returns CDR1 SEHNR and CDR2 FQNEAQ (reference sequence). The CDR3 has 14 residues. The CDR3 sequence: CAAMGTAGGDTQYF. The CDR3, as DNA: TGTGCAGCCATGGGAACGGCGGGGGGAGATACGCAGTATTTT.

The chain employs TRBV5-4 and TRBJ2-1; 15 nucleotides match TRBD2. This CDR3 comprises 16 residues. CDR1 and CDR2 (germline): SGHNT, YYREEE (reference sequence). After removal of 4 bases from V and 8 bases from J, the junction contained 7 bases not matched to a gene. The CDR3 bases are TGTGCCAGCAGCGCAGGGACTAGCGGGAGGCAGTATGAGCAGTTCTTC. It yields the protein CASSAGTSGRQYEQFF.

This chain uses TRBV5-4 with TRBJ2-5, with 8 bases matching TRBD1. This CDR3 contains 17 residues. After removal of 4 bases from V and 2 bases from J, the junction contained 13 bases not matched to a gene. In germline, CDR1 is SGHNT, CDR2 YYREEE (reference sequence). The CDR3, as DNA: TGTGCCAGCAGCCCGGAGGGACAGGCGACTCTTCAAGAGACCCAGTACTTC. It translates to CASSPEGQATLQETQYF.

The chain combines TRBV5-1 with TRBJ2-7, with TRBD1 matching over 9 bases. This CDR3 region has 16 residues. Germline CDR1 is SGHRS and CDR2 is YFSETQ. With 4 bases clipped from V and 2 bases from J, the junction kept 10 bases outside the gene matches. CDR3 sequence (DNA): TGCGCCAGCAGCGCCATCCTGACAGGGGGTCCCTACGAGCAGTACTTC. Translation: CASSAILTGGPYEQYF.

The chain carries TRBV27 and TRBJ1-3; D not resolved. The CDR3 covers 13 residues. Germline CDR1 and CDR2: MNHEY and SMNVEV (reference sequence). The ends were cut back, 6 bases at V and 3 bases at J, with 9 bases in the middle. CDR3: CASSRSGGNTIYF. The CDR3 DNA reads as TGTGCCAGCAGCCGGAGTGGTGGAAACACCATATATTTT.

This chain joins TRBV19 and TRBJ1-5, with D possibly being TRBD1 (6 bases). Per germline, CDR1 LNHDA and CDR2 SQIVND (reference sequence). Trimming took 5 bases from V and 6 from J, leaving 17 bases between them. This CDR3 is built from 15 residues. The CDR3 DNA reads TGTGCCAGTAGTTTCGACAGGTCGGGGGGTCAGCCCCAGCATTTT. This translates into CASSFDRSGGQPQHF.

The V gene is TRBV9, the J gene TRBJ2-7, with TRBD1 matching over 9 bases. This CDR3 is built from 13 residues. The V segment lost 2 bases and the J segment 5 bases; nucleotides outside the gene matches: 2. The germline V gene has CDR1 SGDLS and CDR2 YYNGEE. The chain's CDR3 is CASSVRQGDEQYF. Written as DNA, the CDR3 is TGTGCCAGCAGCGTCCGACAGGGGGACGAGCAGTACTTC. The full variable domain, completed using reference TRBV9 and TRBJ2-7, is DSGVTQTPKHLITATGQRVTLRCSPRSGDLSVYWYQQSLDQGLQFLIQYYNGEERAKGNILERFSAQQFPDLHSELNLSSLELGDSALYFCASSVRQGDEQYFGPGTRLTVT.

This clone came up a few times. The J gene is TRBJ1-2, the V gene TRBV5-4; 8 positions agree with TRBD1. The germline V gene encodes CDR1 SGHNT and CDR2 YYREEE (reference sequence). V shed 4 bases, J shed 12 bases, and the junction held 14 bases outside the gene matches. CDR3 length: 14 residues. The CDR3 region has the DNA TGTGCCAGCAGCGGAACCGGGACAGGAGAGCTGGACACCTTC. Its translation is CASSGTGTGELDTF.

The chain combines TRBV6-5 with TRBJ2-5; TRBD1 aligns across 9 bases. Trimming at V came to 2 bases and at J to 4 bases, leaving 5 bases not matched to a gene. CDR1 and CDR2 (germline): MNHEY, SVGAGI. This CDR3 is 15 amino acids long. The CDR3 DNA is TGTGCCAGCAGTTACGGGGACAGGGAACCAGAGACCCAGTACTTC. Its translation: CASSYGDREPETQYF.

This clone was picked up one time. The chain employs TRBV6-1 and TRBJ1-2; TRBD1 might be the D (5 bases). The germline CDR1 and CDR2 sequences are MNHNS and SASEGT. The CDR3 has 15 amino acids. V was cut by 6 bases and J by 6 bases, with 20 bases left in between. The CDR3 here is CASSEYLGGWDGYTF. CDR3 sequence (DNA): TGTGCCAGCAGCGAATACCTGGGGGGATGGGATGGCTACACCTTC.

As DNA, the CDR3 is TGTGCCAGCAGCTTAGTTCGGCAGGTGAACACCGGGGAGCTGTTTTTT. This gives the protein CASSLVRQVNTGELFF. The V and J genes are TRBV7-9 and TRBJ2-2; D not certain. The CDR3 is 16 amino acids. Germline loops: CDR1 SEHNR, CDR2 FQNEAQ (reference sequence). Between the trimmed V and J ends, which lost 1 base and 1 base, there was a span of 10 bases.

The chain combines TRBV5-1 with TRBJ2-6; 10 bases match TRBD1. Germline values: CDR1 SGHRS, CDR2 YFSETQ. V lost 2 bases, J lost 1 base, and 3 bases stayed unmatched. This CDR3 comprises 17 residues. The CDR3 reads CASSLGQGGSGANVLTF. CDR3 nucleotide sequence: TGCGCCAGCAGCTTAGGACAGGGGGGGTCTGGGGCCAACGTCCTGACTTTC. The whole variable domain, filled in from reference TRBV5-1 and TRBJ2-6, reads KAGVTQTPRYLIKTRGQQVTLSCSPISGHRSVSWYQQTPGQGLQFLFEYFSETQRNKGNFPGRFSGRQFSNSRSEMNVSTLELGDSALYLCASSLGQGGSGANVLTFGAGSRLTVL.

The chain combines TRBV10-3 with TRBJ2-1, with 7 bases matching TRBD2. Germline CDR1 reads ENHRY; CDR2 reads SYGVKD. This CDR3 contains 15 residues. V lost 2 bases and J lost 7; bases outside the gene matches: 8. CDR3 sequence (DNA): TGTGCCATCAGTGAGAGCGGGACTTTTGGTAATGAGCAGTTCTTC. It specifies CAISESGTFGNEQFF.

The chain employs TRBV7-9 and TRBJ1-2; a possible D gene is TRBD1 (6 bases). This CDR3 is built from 15 residues. Germline CDR1 and CDR2: SEHNR and FQNEAQ (reference sequence). Trimming cost V 1 base and J 1 base, with 10 bases left between them. The CDR3 spells CASSLGQAINYGYTF. CDR3 bases: TGTGCCAGCAGCTTAGGACAGGCGATTAACTATGGCTACACCTTC.

For the CDR3, the DNA is TGCGCCAGCAGCCATCCCGACAGGGGGCGATACGAGCAGTACTTC. Amino acids: CASSHPDRGRYEQYF. J is TRBJ2-7 and V is TRBV4-1, with 10 bases identical to TRBD1. CDR3 length: 15 amino acids. CDR1 is MGHRA, CDR2 YSYEKL, per germline. V shed 3 bases and J 4 bases; nucleotides not matched to a gene: 6.

J is TRBJ1-3 and V is TRBV10-2; 8 positions agree with TRBD1. The junction had 2 bases not matched to a gene; V was cut back by 8 bases and J by 2 bases. Germline V gene sequence: CDR1 WSHSY, CDR2 SAAADI. The CDR3 is made up of 13 amino acids. CDR3 nucleotide sequence: TGCGCCAGCCAGGGGGCAGCTGGAAACACCATATATTTT. Its protein is CASQGAAGNTIYF.

The chain combines TRBV11-2 with TRBJ2-7; tentative D call: TRBD1 (6 bases). The CDR3 is 15 residues long. Trimming took off 5 bases at V and 2 bases at J, with 16 bases between the two ends. The germline V gene encodes CDR1 SGHAT and CDR2 FQNNGV. This CDR3 reads CASSRATGETYEQYF. CDR3 in DNA: TGTGCCAGCAGCCGGGCGACAGGCGAAACCTACGAGCAGTACTTC.